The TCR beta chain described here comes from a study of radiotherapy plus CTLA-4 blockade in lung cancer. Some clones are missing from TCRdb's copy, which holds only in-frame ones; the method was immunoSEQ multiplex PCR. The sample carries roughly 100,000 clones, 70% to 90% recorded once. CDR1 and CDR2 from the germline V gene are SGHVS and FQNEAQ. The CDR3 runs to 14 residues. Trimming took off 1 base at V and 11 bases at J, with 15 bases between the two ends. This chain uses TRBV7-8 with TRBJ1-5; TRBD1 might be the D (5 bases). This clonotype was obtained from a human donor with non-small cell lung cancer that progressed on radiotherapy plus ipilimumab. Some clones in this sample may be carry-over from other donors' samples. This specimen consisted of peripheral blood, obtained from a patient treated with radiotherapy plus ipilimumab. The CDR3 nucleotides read TGTGCCAGCAGCTTAGACGAGGGGTCCCGATCCCAGCATTTT. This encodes CASSLDEGSRSQHF.